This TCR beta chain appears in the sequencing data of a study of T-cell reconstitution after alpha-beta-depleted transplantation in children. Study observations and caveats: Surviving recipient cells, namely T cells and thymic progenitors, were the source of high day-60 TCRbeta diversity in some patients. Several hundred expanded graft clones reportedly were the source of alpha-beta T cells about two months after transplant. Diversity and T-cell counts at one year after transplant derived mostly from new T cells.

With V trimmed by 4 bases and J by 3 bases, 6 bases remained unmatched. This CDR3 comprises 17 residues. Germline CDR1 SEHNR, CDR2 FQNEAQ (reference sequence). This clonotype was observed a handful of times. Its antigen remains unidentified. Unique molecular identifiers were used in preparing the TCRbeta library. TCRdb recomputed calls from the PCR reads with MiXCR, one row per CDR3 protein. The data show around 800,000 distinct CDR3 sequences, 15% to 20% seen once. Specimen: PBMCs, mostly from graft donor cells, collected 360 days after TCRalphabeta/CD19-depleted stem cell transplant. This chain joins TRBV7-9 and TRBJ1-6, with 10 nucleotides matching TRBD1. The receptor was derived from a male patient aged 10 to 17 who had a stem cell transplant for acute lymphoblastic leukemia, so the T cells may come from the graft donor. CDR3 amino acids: CASSSTGGDDYNSPLHF. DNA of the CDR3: TGTGCCAGCAGCTCGACAGGGGGCGACGACTATAATTCACCCCTCCACTTT.